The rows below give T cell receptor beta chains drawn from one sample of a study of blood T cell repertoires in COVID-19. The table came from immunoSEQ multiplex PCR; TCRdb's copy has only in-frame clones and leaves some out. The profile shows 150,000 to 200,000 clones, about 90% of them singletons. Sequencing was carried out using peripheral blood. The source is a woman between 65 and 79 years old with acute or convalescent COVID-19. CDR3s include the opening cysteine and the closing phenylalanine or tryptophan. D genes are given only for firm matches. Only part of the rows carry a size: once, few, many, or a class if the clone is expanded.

CASSLELAGGTEAFF TGTGCCAGCAGCTTGGAGTTGGCAGGGGGCACTGAAGCTTTCTTT TRBJ1-1 TRBV5-8 TRBD1 -
CASSFAARYEQYF TGTGCCAGCAGTTTTGCGGCCCGCTACGAGCAGTACTTC TRBJ2-7 TRBV28 - -
CASSLGLAGGHNEQFF TGTGCCAGCAGCTTAGGACTAGCGGGAGGGCACAATGAGCAGTTCTTC TRBJ2-1 TRBV7-2 TRBD2 -
CASSQGSKGATTGELFF TGTGCCAGCAGCCAAGGTTCCAAGGGGGCGACCACCGGGGAGCTGTTTTTT TRBJ2-2 TRBV3-1/TRBV3-2 TRBD1 -
CASSLSRGLSGNTIYF TGTGCCAGCAGCTTGTCCAGAGGGTTATCTGGAAACACCATATATTTT TRBJ1-3 TRBV7-9 - -
CASSPLAGARTGELFF TGCGCCAGCAGCCCACTGGCGGGGGCGCGGACCGGGGAGCTGTTTTTT TRBJ2-2 TRBV5-1 - -
CASSPSGLNHEQFF TGTGCCAGCTCACCCTCCGGACTGAACCATGAGCAGTTCTTC TRBJ2-1 TRBV18 - once
CASSLGQGVLTEAFF TGTGCCAGCAGCCTGGGGCAGGGGGTACTCACTGAAGCTTTCTTT TRBJ1-1 TRBV4-2 TRBD1 -
CASSQGTLKGAKGETQYF TGCGCCAGCAGCCAAGGGACCCTAAAAGGGGCGAAGGGAGAGACCCAGTACTTC TRBJ2-5 TRBV4-1 - -
CASSYYGTTVF TGTGCCAGCAGTTACTATGGGACTACTGTCTTC TRBJ2-7 TRBV6-5 TRBD2 -
CASRRTSANYEQYF TGTGCCAGCAGGAGGACTAGCGCTAACTACGAGCAGTACTTC TRBJ2-7 TRBV6-5 TRBD2 -
CASSQQGFNQPQHF TGCGCCAGCAGCCAGCAGGGTTTCAATCAGCCCCAGCATTTT TRBJ1-5 TRBV4-1 - -
CASRANSRTDTQYF TGTGCCAGTAGAGCGAACTCCCGCACAGATACGCAGTATTTT TRBJ2-3 TRBV19 - once
CASFRVNTEAFF TGTGCCAGTTTCCGGGTAAACACTGAAGCTTTCTTT TRBJ1-1 TRBV19 - -
CASGPSGTPYNEQFF TGTGCTAGTGGTCCCTCCGGGACACCGTACAATGAGCAGTTCTTC TRBJ2-1 TRBV12-5 - -
CSASIPAGETQYF TGCAGTGCTAGTATACCTGCGGGAGAGACCCAGTACTTC TRBJ2-5 TRBV20-1 - -
CASSSGQGLSGNTIYF TGCGCCAGCAGCTCTGGACAGGGTCTCTCTGGAAACACCATATATTTT TRBJ1-3 TRBV5-1 TRBD1 -
CASSLELASYNEQFF TGCGCCAGCAGCTTGGAACTAGCGAGCTACAATGAGCAGTTCTTC TRBJ2-1 TRBV5-1 TRBD2 -
CASSRSPGSYNSPLHF TGTGCCAGCTCACGATCCCCAGGCTCCTATAATTCACCCCTCCACTTT TRBJ1-6 TRBV18 - once
CATTTSGGNNEQFF TGTGCCACCACGACTAGCGGGGGAAACAATGAGCAGTTCTTC TRBJ2-1 TRBV27 TRBD2 -
CASSRTGLSGNTIYF TGTGCCAGTAGCCGCACGGGACTCTCTGGAAACACCATATATTTT TRBJ1-3 TRBV19 - -
CASSLGTQRESGELFF TGTGCCAGCAGCTTGGGGACCCAGCGGGAGTCCGGGGAGCTGTTTTTT TRBJ2-2 TRBV7-9 TRBD2 -
CASSSRGGDEQYF TGTGCCAGCAGCTCCAGGGGAGGGGACGAGCAGTACTTC TRBJ2-7 TRBV7-9 - -
CASSRRDRPNQPQHF TGTGCCAGCAGCAGACGGGACAGGCCCAATCAGCCCCAGCATTTT TRBJ1-5 TRBV13 TRBD1 -
CAISQNSVETQYF TGTGCCATCAGTCAAAATAGTGTAGAGACCCAGTACTTC TRBJ2-5 TRBV10-3 - once
CASSLVVAGGWNEQFF TGTGCCAGCAGCTTAGTGGTGGCGGGAGGATGGAATGAGCAGTTCTTC TRBJ2-1 TRBV7-8 TRBD2 -
CASSEGTGGTEAFF TGCGCCAGCAGTGAGGGGACAGGGGGCACTGAAGCTTTCTTT TRBJ1-1 TRBV10-1 TRBD1 -
CASASNREQYF TGTGCCTCCGCGTCGAATCGGGAGCAGTACTTC TRBJ2-7 TRBV19 - -
CASSMGGYSNQPQHF TGTGCCAGCAGCATGGGGGGGTATAGCAATCAGCCCCAGCATTTT TRBJ1-5 TRBV7-9 - -
CSVDPGQGIYNEQFF TGCAGCGTTGATCCGGGACAGGGAATTTACAATGAGCAGTTCTTC TRBJ2-1 TRBV29-1 TRBD1 -
CASIGGGEGDQPQHF TGTGCCAGCATAGGGGGAGGGGAAGGGGATCAGCCCCAGCATTTT TRBJ1-5 TRBV28 - -
CAISPVSTRTEEAFF TGTGCCATCAGTCCGGTTTCCACTCGGACAGAAGAAGCTTTCTTT TRBJ1-1 TRBV10-3 - -
CASSQDSSGRARASGELFF TGCGCCAGCAGCCAAGATTCTAGCGGGAGGGCCCGAGCGTCCGGGGAGCTGTTTTTT TRBJ2-2 TRBV4-1 TRBD2 -
CASSSGGDSNTEAFF TGCGCCAGCAGCTCGGGGGGAGACAGTAACACTGAAGCTTTCTTT TRBJ1-1 TRBV5-1 - -
CASSFWRSGRLNNEQFF TGTGCCAGCAGCTTTTGGCGTAGCGGGAGATTGAACAATGAGCAGTTCTTC TRBJ2-1 TRBV5-4 TRBD2 -
CASSPGDRGSYEQYF TGTGCCAGCTCACCAGGGGACAGGGGTTCCTACGAGCAGTACTTC TRBJ2-7 TRBV18 TRBD1 -
CASSPLRLNTEAFF TGTGCCAGCAGCCCGCTGAGGCTGAACACTGAAGCTTTCTTT TRBJ1-1 TRBV7-8 - -